What follows describes a single T cell receptor (beta chain). Its antigen is currently unknown. It was with 60 Vbeta and 13 Jbeta primers that the PCR ran. Sequencing used immunoSEQ multiplex PCR; TCRdb keeps in-frame clones, though not all of them. The sample shows fewer than 200,000 clones, about 77% of them seen only once. This record comes from a study of cytomegalovirus exposure and HLA in healthy donors. Broader study findings: Among the sequence variants, a highly shared cluster was likely an artifact of sequencing. Reportedly, HLA-A and HLA-B alleles of most subjects were accurately predicted from TCR beta.

The V and J ends lost 4 bases and 6 bases respectively, with 13 bases between them. CDR3 length: 14 residues. CDR1 is LGHNA and CDR2 is YNFKEQ in the germline V gene. It was healthy bone marrow donors who served as donors. The sample taken for sequencing was PBMCs. The chain uses TRBV4-2 and TRBJ2-1; possible D gene TRBD1, 5 bases. This TCR came from a man in his fifties or sixties in good health and CMV-seronegative. CDR3 DNA sequence: TGTGCCAGCAGCCGCCCTCTCCAGGGCAATGAGCAGTTCTTC. Protein sequence: CASSRPLQGNEQFF.